These 28 T cell receptor beta chains came from one sample sequenced in a study of beta chain features in type 1 diabetes. What was sequenced were expressed TCRB transcripts, since all of the isolated RNA had been reverse transcribed. Libraries were prepared by immunoSEQ multiplex PCR; TCRdb keeps only in-frame clonotypes and omits some of them. The sample carries approximately 400,000 clones, more than 12% recorded once. The sequenced material came from naive CD4+ T cells from blood. The receptors originated from a young woman in good health.

Only a few counts were recorded for this clone. CDR3 sequence reads: CASSPAGWVGNQPQHF. CDR3 coding DNA: TGTGCCAGCAGCCCAGCAGGGTGGGTGGGCAATCAGCCCCAGCATTTT. J is TRBJ1-5 and V is TRBV7-9; tentatively, D is TRBD1 (5 bases). This CDR3 spans 16 amino acids. The germline V gene has CDR1 SEHNR and CDR2 FQNEAQ (reference sequence). With 5 bases removed from V and 2 bases from J, the gap between germline ends came to 16 bases.

This clone showed up just a few times. The chain is built from TRBV20-1 and TRBJ2-7; a possible D gene is TRBD2 (6 bases). The germline CDR1 and CDR2 sequences are DFQATT and SNEGSKA (reference sequence). Trimming shortened V by 6 bases and J by 4 bases, and 10 bases separated the two germline ends. The CDR3 has 11 amino acids. CDR3 sequence reads: CSAMRGYEQYF. The CDR3, as DNA: TGCAGTGCGATGCGGGGATACGAGCAGTACTTC.

The sample holds a few counts of this clone. The chain joins TRBV7-9 to TRBJ2-1; 9 bases match TRBD2. The ends lost 1 base at V and 9 bases at J; junction bases unmatched: 4. The CDR3 is made up of 14 amino acids. Germline lookup yields CDR1 SEHNR and CDR2 FQNEAQ (reference sequence). The CDR3 region is CASSLGASGTEQFF. The CDR3 DNA reads as TGTGCCAGCAGCTTAGGGGCTAGCGGGACTGAGCAGTTCTTC.

This clone was seen a few times. V gene TRBV7-3 combines with J gene TRBJ2-2; no firm D call. The CDR3 contains 14 residues. Germline-derived CDR1 and CDR2 are SGHTA and FQGTGA. The V end lost 4 bases, the J end lost 5 bases, and 11 bases lay between the germline ends. The CDR3 DNA is TGTGCCAGCAGCTCTCAACACGGGACCGGGGAGCTGTTTTTT. Residues: CASSSQHGTGELFF.

The rearrangement links TRBV6-5 to TRBJ1-1; TRBD1 is a possible D gene (6 bases). Germline loops: CDR1 MNHEY, CDR2 SVGAGI. This CDR3 is built from 14 residues. The V and J ends lost 5 bases and 3 bases respectively, with 13 bases between them. In DNA form, the CDR3 reads TGTGCCAGCAGTGGACAGTCCCCTTACACTGAAGCTTTCTTT. Protein product: CASSGQSPYTEAFF.

This clone occurred a few times. The J gene is TRBJ2-1, the V gene TRBV29-1; D perhaps matches TRBD2 (6 bases). Germline loops: CDR1 SQVTM, CDR2 ANQGSEA. V was cut by 3 bases and J by 0 bases, with 12 bases left in between. The CDR3 is 15 residues long. CDR3 nucleotides: TGCAGCGTTGATATTAGCGGTCTCTCCTACAATGAGCAGTTCTTC. As protein: CSVDISGLSYNEQFF.

This clone was detected only a few times. The CDR3 spells CASRSSGSLLGELFF. In DNA form, the CDR3 reads TGTGCCAGCAGATCTAGCGGGAGTTTACTCGGGGAGCTGTTTTTT. V gene TRBV28 combines with J gene TRBJ2-2, with 10 nucleotides matching TRBD2. Trimming took 6 bases from V and 7 from J; bases not matched to a gene: 8. The length of the CDR3 is 15 residues. Germline CDR1 MDHEN, CDR2 SYDVKM.

There are a few counts of this clone. V is TRBV30 and J is TRBJ1-4, with D unclear. Trimming took 5 bases from V and 6 from J, leaving 16 bases between them. This CDR3 is 14 amino acids long. Germline loops: CDR1 GTSNPN, CDR2 SVGIG (reference sequence). As DNA, the CDR3 is TGTGCCTGGGGTCGGGGATCGACCGATGAAAAACTGTTTTTT. Translating gives CAWGRGSTDEKLFF.

The chain is built from TRBV30 and TRBJ2-3; D uncertain. The CDR3 runs 12 residues. V dropped 0 bases and J dropped 10 bases, with 11 bases sitting between them. In germline, CDR1 is GTSNPN, CDR2 SVGIG (reference sequence). The CDR3 sequence is CAWSVVLFAQYF. As DNA, the CDR3 is TGTGCCTGGAGTGTCGTACTCTTCGCGCAGTATTTT.

The chain carries TRBV9 and TRBJ2-7, with 7 bases matching TRBD2. The CDR3 has 14 residues. Germline CDR1 SGDLS, CDR2 YYNGEE. The V segment lost 0 bases and the J segment 6 bases; nucleotides outside the gene matches: 6. CDR3 DNA: TGTGCCAGCAGCGTAGTGGCGGGAGTGAGCGAGCAGTACTTC. Amino acids: CASSVVAGVSEQYF.

This chain joins TRBV6-5 and TRBJ2-1; a weak D match, TRBD1 (5 bases). From germline, CDR1 is MNHEY and CDR2 SVGAGI. Trimming pared 2 bases from V and 6 bases from J, leaving 11 bases between. The CDR3 loop spans 14 amino acids. CDR3 in amino acids: CASSYVGQGNEQFF. CDR3 bases: TGTGCCAGCAGTTACGTGGGGCAGGGCAATGAGCAGTTCTTC.

In nucleotides, the CDR3 is TGTGCCAGCAGTGAGGGGGCCCGGAACTACGAGCAGTACTTC. As protein: CASSEGARNYEQYF. V is TRBV6-1 and J is TRBJ2-7, with D tentatively TRBD1 (6 bases). Trimming shortened V by 3 bases and J by 3 bases, and 12 bases separated the two germline ends. CDR1 and CDR2 (germline): MNHNS, SASEGT. The CDR3 sequence is 14 residues long.

V gene TRBV5-1 combines with J gene TRBJ1-5; the match to TRBD1 covers 8 bases. Per the germline V gene, CDR1 is SGHRS and CDR2 is YFSETQ. The CDR3 spans 14 residues. V shed 4 bases and J 6 bases; nucleotides not matched to a gene: 6. Here the CDR3 reads CASSTGQGGQPQHF. CDR3 nucleotide sequence: TGCGCCAGCAGCACTGGACAGGGTGGTCAGCCCCAGCATTTT.

This chain joins TRBV2 and TRBJ1-2, with D hard to call. V lost 7 bases, J lost 6 bases, and 18 bases lay in between. Looked up from germline, CDR1 is SNHLY and CDR2 is FYNNEI. The CDR3 contains 14 residues. The CDR3 coding sequence is TGTGCCAGCACGCCCGACCTCCTCGGGGATGGCTACACCTTC. Its translation: CASTPDLLGDGYTF.

CDR3 in amino acids: CASSLGTGYEQYF. CDR3 sequence (DNA): TGCGCCAGCAGCTTGGGAACAGGCTACGAGCAGTACTTC. This chain uses TRBV5-1 with TRBJ2-7; tentatively, D is TRBD1 (5 bases). Trimming left V 0 bases short and J 3 bases short, with 7 bases between. Germline CDR1 and CDR2: SGHRS and YFSETQ. The CDR3 runs 13 residues.

The V gene is TRBV9, the J gene TRBJ2-5, with TRBD2 matching 8 bases. The CDR3 is made up of 16 amino acids. Trimming took 2 bases from V and 2 from J; bases not matched to a gene: 8. Germline loops: CDR1 SGDLS, CDR2 YYNGEE. Here the CDR3 reads CASSVVSGTTQETQYF. The CDR3 DNA sequence: TGTGCCAGCAGCGTTGTTAGCGGGACCACACAAGAGACCCAGTACTTC.

In its sample, this clone was seen a few times. This sequence joins TRBV9 and TRBJ2-6; D is possibly TRBD1 (5 bases). Germline CDR1 SGDLS, CDR2 YYNGEE. The CDR3 runs 15 residues. Trimming removed 2 bases from V and 0 bases from J, with 6 bases in between. The CDR3 coding sequence is TGTGCCAGCAGCGTCGACAGCTCTGGGGCCAACGTCCTGACTTTC. It codes for CASSVDSSGANVLTF.

This clone has just a few counts. V usage is TRBV7-2 and J usage is TRBJ2-1; D not certain. V lost 2 bases, J lost 6 bases, and 5 bases lay in between. Germline loops: CDR1 SGHTA, CDR2 FQGNSA. CDR3 size: 12 residues. The CDR3 protein is CASSLFGNEQFF. The CDR3 DNA reads as TGTGCCAGCAGCTTATTCGGCAATGAGCAGTTCTTC.

This clone has more than one count but fewer than ten. The chain is built from TRBV5-1 and TRBJ2-7; tentative D call: TRBD1 (6 bases). Germline lookup yields CDR1 SGHRS and CDR2 YFSETQ. The CDR3 loop spans 14 amino acids. Trimming removed 4 bases at V and 1 base at J, with 12 bases between. CDR3 region: CASSPGDTSYEQYF. The CDR3 DNA is TGCGCCAGCAGCCCCGGGGACACATCCTACGAGCAGTACTTC.

A few counts support this clone. The rearrangement links TRBV9 to TRBJ1-2; no reliable D call. CDR3 length: 14 residues. Deletions cut 0 bases from V and 3 bases from J, with 9 bases between. Germline V CDR1 and CDR2: SGDLS, YYNGEE. Written as DNA, the CDR3 is TGTGCCAGCAGCGTAGACAGCCACGACTATGGCTACACCTTC. It yields the protein CASSVDSHDYGYTF. Complete variable domain (other parts from reference TRBV9 and TRBJ1-2): DSGVTQTPKHLITATGQRVTLRCSPRSGDLSVYWYQQSLDQGLQFLIQYYNGEERAKGNILERFSAQQFPDLHSELNLSSLELGDSALYFCASSVDSHDYGYTFGSGTRLTVV.

The chain joins TRBV6-5 to TRBJ2-7; 8 bases line up with TRBD1. V trimming: 6 bases; J trimming: 5 bases; junction bases outside the gene matches: 9. The CDR3 extends over 14 amino acids. Germline V lookup: CDR1 MNHEY, CDR2 SVGAGI. The CDR3 coding sequence is TGTGCCAGCAGGGACGGACAGGGTCACAACGAGCAGTACTTC. Amino acids: CASRDGQGHNEQYF.

This rearrangement joins TRBV20-1 to TRBJ2-1; maybe TRBD1 (6 bases). This CDR3 has 11 residues. Germline loops: CDR1 DFQATT, CDR2 SNEGSKA (reference sequence). V lost 6 bases, J lost 5 bases, and 8 bases lay in between. Here the CDR3 DNA reads TGCAGTGCCGACAGGCACAATGAGCAGTTCTTC. This encodes CSADRHNEQFF.

In its sample, this clone was seen a few times. V is TRBV7-2 and J is TRBJ2-1; D gene uncertain. Trimming shortened V by 4 bases and J by 1 base, and 17 bases separated the two germline ends. Germline lookup yields CDR1 SGHTA and CDR2 FQGNSA. This CDR3 spans 17 amino acids. The CDR3 region has the DNA TGTGCCAGCAGCTGGGCCAGTGGCTTTTCATCCTACAATGAGCAGTTCTTC. Its protein is CASSWASGFSSYNEQFF.

This chain joins TRBV11-3 and TRBJ2-2; D unresolved. Trimming left V 0 bases short and J 6 bases short, with 8 bases between. The CDR3 loop spans 14 amino acids. The germline gives CDR1 SGHNT, CDR2 YENEEA. DNA for the CDR3: TGTGCCAGCAGCTTAGATCCCTTGTCCGGGGAGCTGTTTTTT. It is translated as CASSLDPLSGELFF.

V is TRBV7-8 and J is TRBJ2-3; 12 bases match TRBD2. The CDR3 consists of 15 residues. The germline CDR1 and CDR2 sequences are SGHVS and FQNEAQ. After removal of 7 bases from V and 4 bases from J, the junction contained 6 bases not matched to a gene. The CDR3 DNA sequence: TGTGCCAGCAAGGGGACTAGCGGGTATCCAGATACGCAGTATTTT. This encodes CASKGTSGYPDTQYF.

The rearrangement joins TRBV20-1 to TRBJ2-1; no clear D. Germline V gene lookup returns CDR1 DFQATT and CDR2 SNEGSKA (reference sequence). V gave up 3 bases and J gave up 4 bases, with 4 bases separating them. This CDR3 is built from 11 residues. The CDR3 loop reads CSASEYNEQFF. The CDR3 DNA reads as TGCAGTGCTAGCGAGTACAATGAGCAGTTCTTC.

This clone turned up a few times. The chain recombines TRBV27 with TRBJ1-1; D call uncertain. This CDR3 spans 16 amino acids. The germline CDR1 and CDR2 sequences are MNHEY and SMNVEV (reference sequence). V shed 0 bases and J shed 3 bases, with 14 bases lying between them. CDR3 DNA: TGTGCCAGCAGTTTATCGAGGAGTGTCCGCTACACTGAAGCTTTCTTT. This gives the protein CASSLSRSVRYTEAFF.

The chain is built from TRBV7-2 and TRBJ2-7; 8 bases match TRBD1. The CDR3 runs to 15 residues. The trim removed 5 bases at V and 3 bases at J, leaving 9 bases unmatched. In germline, CDR1 is SGHTA, CDR2 FQGNSA. The CDR3: CASSRPRTGNYEQYF. The CDR3 DNA sequence: TGTGCCAGCAGCCGACCGAGGACAGGGAACTACGAGCAGTACTTC.